This T cell receptor beta chain originates from a study of T cells in Graves' hyperthyroidism and ophthalmopathy. TCR beta CDR3 regions were amplified from RNA. A first-round RT-PCR of the TCR CDR3 used the HTBI primer set. A single record per CDR3 protein comes from TCRdb applying MiXCR to the multiplex PCR reads. The table lists approximately 400,000 distinct CDR3 sequences, 13% of them singletons, with around 20% in the top ten. This clonotype was seen ten or more times. V shed 4 bases and J 2 bases; nucleotides not matched to a gene: 4. In germline, CDR1 is LGHNA, CDR2 YNFKEQ. The CDR3 length is 14 residues.

The chain links TRBV4-2 to TRBJ1-2, with 7 nucleotides matching TRBD1. The sequenced sample consisted of blood. This sequence was found in a man younger than 40 with Graves' hyperthyroidism that later progressed to Graves' ophthalmopathy. The CDR3 reads CASSPWGQNYGYTF. CDR3 sequence (DNA): TGTGCCAGCAGCCCATGGGGACAGAACTATGGCTACACCTTC.